This T cell receptor (beta chain) is drawn from a study of blood T cell repertoires in COVID-19. This CDR3 has 12 amino acids. The V end was cut by 5 bases, the J end by 7 bases, with 11 bases between. Germline loops: CDR1 SEHNR, CDR2 FQNEAQ (reference sequence). Assay: immunoSEQ multiplex PCR; the TCRdb copy retains only in-frame clones and omits some. The top ten hold approximately 0.5% of the sample, which has about 190,000 clones, more than 80% seen once. The sequence derives from a man aged 45-60 years with acute or convalescent COVID-19. The sequenced sample was peripheral blood. The V gene is TRBV7-9, the J gene TRBJ1-1, with D possibly matching TRBD1 (5 bases). Here the CDR3 reads CASSTRQFEAFF. The DNA for the CDR3 is TGTGCCAGCAGCACCAGACAGTTTGAAGCTTTCTTT.